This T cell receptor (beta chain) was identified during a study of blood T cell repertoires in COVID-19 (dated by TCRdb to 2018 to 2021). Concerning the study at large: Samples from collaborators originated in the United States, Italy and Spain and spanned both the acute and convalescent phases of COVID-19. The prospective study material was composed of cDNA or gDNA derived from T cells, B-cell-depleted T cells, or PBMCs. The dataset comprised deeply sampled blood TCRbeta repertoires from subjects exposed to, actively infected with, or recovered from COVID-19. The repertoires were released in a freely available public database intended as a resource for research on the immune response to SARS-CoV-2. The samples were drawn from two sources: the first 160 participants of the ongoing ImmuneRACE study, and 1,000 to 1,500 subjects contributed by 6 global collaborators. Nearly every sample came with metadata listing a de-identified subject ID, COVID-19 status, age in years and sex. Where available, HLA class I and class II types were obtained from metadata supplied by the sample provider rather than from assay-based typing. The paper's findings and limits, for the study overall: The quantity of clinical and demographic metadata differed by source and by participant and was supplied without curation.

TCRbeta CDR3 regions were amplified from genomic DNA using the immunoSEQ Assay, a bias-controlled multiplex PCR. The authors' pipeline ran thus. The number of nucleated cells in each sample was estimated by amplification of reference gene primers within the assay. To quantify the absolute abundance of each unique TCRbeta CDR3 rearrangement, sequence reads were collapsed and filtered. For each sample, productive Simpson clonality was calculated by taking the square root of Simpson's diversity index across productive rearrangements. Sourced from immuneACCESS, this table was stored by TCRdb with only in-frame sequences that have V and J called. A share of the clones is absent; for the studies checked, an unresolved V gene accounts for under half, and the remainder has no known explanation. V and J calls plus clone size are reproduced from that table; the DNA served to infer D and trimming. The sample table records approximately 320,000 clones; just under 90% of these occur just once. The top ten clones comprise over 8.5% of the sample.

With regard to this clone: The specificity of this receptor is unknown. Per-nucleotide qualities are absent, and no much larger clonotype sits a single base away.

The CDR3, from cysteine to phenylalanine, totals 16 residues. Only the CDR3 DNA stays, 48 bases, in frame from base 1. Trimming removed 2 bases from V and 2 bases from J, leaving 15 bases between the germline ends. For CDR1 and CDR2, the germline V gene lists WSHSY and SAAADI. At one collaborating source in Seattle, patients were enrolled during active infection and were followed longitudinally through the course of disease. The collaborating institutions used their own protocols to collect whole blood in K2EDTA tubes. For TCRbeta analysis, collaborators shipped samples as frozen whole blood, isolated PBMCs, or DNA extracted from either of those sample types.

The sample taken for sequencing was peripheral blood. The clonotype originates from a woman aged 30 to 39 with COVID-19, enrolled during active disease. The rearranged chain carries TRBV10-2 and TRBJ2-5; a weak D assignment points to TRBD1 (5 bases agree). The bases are TGCGCCAGCAGTGAGAAGTCGACAGCAAAACAAGAGACCCAGTACTTC. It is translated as CASSEKSTAKQETQYF.